These 32 T cell receptor beta chains were sequenced from one sample in a study of circulating CD8 cells and anti-PD-1 response in melanoma. Four subsets defined by PD-1 and/or TIGIT were sorted from live CD3+CD8+TCRalphabeta+ cells. The QIAseq Immune Repertoire TCR panel built the libraries from about 16 ng of total RNA. Using its own MiXCR run on the reads, TCRdb lists one record per CDR3 protein. The sample has about 450 distinct CDR3 sequences, roughly a tenth seen once. Source: CD8+ T cells from PBMCs, taken at baseline or after one month of anti-PD-1 therapy (not recorded which). These receptors were collected from a human donor with melanoma.

In its sample, this clonotype is large. The chain employs TRBV28 and TRBJ1-6; weak D call: TRBD1 (6 bases). This CDR3 has 19 residues. V lost 8 bases and J 0 bases, leaving 23 bases between the germline ends. Germline V gene data show CDR1 as MDHEN and CDR2 as SYDVKM. CDR3 in DNA: TGTGCCAGCTGTTGTGCAGCGGGGGCAGACAGCTCCTATAATTCACCCCTCCACTTT. Its translation: CASCCAAGADSSYNSPLHF. Based on the CDR3 plus reference TRBV28 and TRBJ1-6, the full variable domain is DVKVTQSSRYLVKRTGEKVFLECVQDMDHENMFWYRQDPGLGLRLIYFSYDVKMKEKGDIPEGYSVSREKKERFSLILESASTNQTSMYLCASCCAAGADSSYNSPLHFGNGTRLTVT.

This clonotype is categorized as medium-sized. The J gene is TRBJ2-1, the V gene TRBV28; D is undetermined. The CDR3 has 16 amino acids. Germline V lookup: CDR1 MDHEN, CDR2 SYDVKM. V was shortened by 2 bases and J by 0 bases, with 11 bases between the two germline ends. The chain's CDR3 is CASSLARSSSYNEQFF. CDR3 DNA: TGTGCCAGCAGTTTAGCCCGGTCCAGCTCCTACAATGAGCAGTTCTTC.

By sample fraction, this clonotype is medium-sized. The gene calls are TRBV6-4 and TRBJ2-1, with 11 nucleotides matching TRBD2. This CDR3 has 15 residues. The germline CDR1 and CDR2 sequences are MRHNA and SNTAGT. V shed 6 bases, J shed 7 bases, and the junction held 8 bases outside the gene matches. The CDR3 protein is CASSGTSGGGNEQFF. CDR3 sequence (DNA): TGTGCCAGCAGCGGAACTAGCGGGGGAGGAAATGAGCAGTTCTTC.

Within the sample, this clonotype is large. The chain has TRBV28 and TRBJ2-2; TRBD2 might be the D (5 bases). This CDR3 region has 14 residues. Trimming shortened V by 3 bases and J by 3 bases, and 8 bases separated the two germline ends. The V gene's germline CDR1 is MDHEN and CDR2 SYDVKM. The CDR3 here is CASSLTGDTGELFF. CDR3 DNA sequence: TGTGCCAGCAGTTTGACCGGGGACACCGGGGAGCTGTTTTTT.

This clonotype is classed as medium-sized. The chain couples TRBV6-4 to TRBJ2-2; possibly TRBD2 for D (5 bases). The CDR3 runs 16 residues. Germline V CDR1 and CDR2: MRHNA, SNTAGT. Trimming took 4 bases from V and 1 from J, leaving 13 bases between them. This CDR3 reads CASSVRAERNTGELFF. The DNA of the CDR3 is TGTGCCAGCAGTGTGAGAGCGGAGAGGAACACCGGGGAGCTGTTTTTT.

By proportion, this clonotype is medium-sized. The V and J genes are TRBV24-1 and TRBJ2-1, with 7 bases that match TRBD1. V shed 2 bases, J shed 7 bases, and the junction held 7 bases outside the gene matches. The germline CDR1 and CDR2 sequences are KGHDR and SFDVKD. The CDR3 consists of 15 residues. CDR3 loop: CATSDYRGWGNEQFF. Here the CDR3 DNA reads TGTGCCACCAGTGATTACAGGGGCTGGGGGAATGAGCAGTTCTTC.

This clonotype is deemed large. The chain has TRBV28 and TRBJ2-2, with 9 bases aligning to TRBD2. The V gene end was trimmed by 5 bases and the J gene end by 5 bases; junction bases not matched to a gene: 15. The CDR3 length is 18 residues. Germline CDR1 is MDHEN and CDR2 is SYDVKM. CDR3 nucleotides: TGTGCCAGCAGTCCCTGGGTAGCGGGAGCGGAAGGTACCGGGGAGCTGTTTTTT. Its protein is CASSPWVAGAEGTGELFF.

This clonotype is termed medium-sized. Sequence at one end of the junction differs from germline and may be a read error. The chain recombines TRBV20-1 with TRBJ2-2; a weak D match, TRBD2 (6 bases). Germline assignment: CDR1 DFQATT and CDR2 SNEGSKA (reference sequence). The CDR3 length is 17 residues. CDR3 in DNA: TGCAGTGCTAGAGAGAGAGGCGGGACTTTCCTCACCGTGGAGCTGTTTTTT. This sequence encodes CSARERGGTFLTVELFF.

This chain joins TRBV3-1 and TRBJ2-2; TRBD1 or TRBD2 may be the D gene (6 bases each). The germline V gene encodes CDR1 LGHDT and CDR2 YNNKEL (reference sequence). V was shortened by 4 bases and J by 6 bases, with 12 bases between the two germline ends. The CDR3 has 14 residues. CDR3 sequence: CASSLRDISGELFF. In DNA form, the CDR3 reads TGTGCCAGCAGCCTGCGGGACATCTCCGGGGAGCTGTTTTTT.

This clonotype rates as medium-sized. The chain uses TRBV7-2 and TRBJ2-3, with 11 nucleotides matching TRBD2. CDR1 SGHTA and CDR2 FQGNSA come from the germline V gene. The CDR3 is made up of 14 amino acids. The V segment lost 5 bases and the J segment 4 bases; nucleotides outside the gene matches: 2. The CDR3 DNA is TGTGCCAGCAGCATGGGACTAGCGGCAGATACGCAGTATTTT. Amino acids: CASSMGLAADTQYF.

Only a few counts were recorded for this clonotype. The chain recombines TRBV20-1 with TRBJ2-3; D may correspond to TRBD1 or TRBD2 (6 bases each). Germline CDR1 DFQATT, CDR2 SNEGSKA (reference sequence). Trimming shortened V by 6 bases and J by 4 bases, and 11 bases separated the two germline ends. This CDR3 has 12 amino acids. The CDR3 here is CSAGGGADTQYF. CDR3 DNA sequence: TGCAGTGCCGGAGGGGGAGCAGATACGCAGTATTTT.

By frequency in the sample, this clonotype is large (0.1 to 1%). The chain is built from TRBV3-1 and TRBJ2-2, with 8 bases identical to TRBD1. Losses at the gene ends were 4 bases for V and 1 base for J; bases not matched to a gene: 5. Germline assignment: CDR1 LGHDT and CDR2 YNNKEL (reference sequence). This CDR3 region has 16 residues. CDR3 sequence (DNA): TGTGCCAGCAGCCTTCGACAGGGGTTGAACACCGGGGAGCTGTTTTTT. The encoded protein is CASSLRQGLNTGELFF.

This clonotype counts as large (0.1 to 1%). The chain is built from TRBV27 and TRBJ2-5; the match to TRBD2 covers 8 bases. V lost 6 bases to trimming and J lost 5 bases; unmatched junction nucleotides: 14. Germline V gene data show CDR1 as MNHEY and CDR2 as SMNVEV (reference sequence). The length of the CDR3 is 16 residues. Written as DNA, the CDR3 is TGTGCCAGCAGCCAAGGACTAGCCGGATTGGAGGAGACCCAGTACTTC. It codes for CASSQGLAGLEETQYF.

Judged by abundance, this clonotype is large. The rearrangement uses TRBV19 and TRBJ2-1; 9 bases agree with TRBD2. The CDR3 has 14 amino acids. V lost 5 bases and J lost 9; bases outside the gene matches: 8. Germline V lookup: CDR1 LNHDA, CDR2 SQIVND (reference sequence). CDR3 sequence (DNA): TGTGCCAGTAGTTCGTTAGCGGGAGCGTTTGAGCAGTTCTTC. As protein: CASSSLAGAFEQFF.

Judged by abundance, this clonotype is medium-sized. The V call is TRBV28, the J call TRBJ2-3; maybe TRBD2 (5 bases). This CDR3 has 16 amino acids. CDR1 is MDHEN, CDR2 SYDVKM, per germline. V dropped 5 bases and J dropped 1 base, with 16 bases sitting between them. CDR3 residues: CASSPPSGTGTDTQYF. In DNA form, the CDR3 reads TGTGCCAGCAGTCCCCCCAGCGGTACTGGCACAGATACGCAGTATTTT.

J is TRBJ2-1 and V is TRBV20-1; the D gene is possibly TRBD1 (5 bases). The germline V gene has CDR1 DFQATT and CDR2 SNEGSKA (reference sequence). V dropped 2 bases and J dropped 8 bases, with 16 bases sitting between them. This CDR3 is built from 14 residues. CDR3 nucleotide sequence: TGCAGTGCTAGACTGGGGTTTAAAGGGGATGAGCAGTTCTTC. As protein: CSARLGFKGDEQFF.

By share of the sample, this clonotype is medium-sized. The rearrangement links TRBV28 to TRBJ2-5, with 10 bases matching TRBD2. Unmatched junction bases numbered 19, after V lost 10 bases and J lost 5 bases. The CDR3 length is 17 residues. Per germline, CDR1 MDHEN and CDR2 SYDVKM. The CDR3 here is CATFGAAGGPGPETQYF. As DNA, the CDR3 is TGTGCCACCTTCGGGGCAGCGGGAGGGCCGGGGCCGGAGACCCAGTACTTC.

This clonotype is categorized as large. This chain uses TRBV29-1 with TRBJ2-3; 11 bases agree with TRBD2. The V segment lost 0 bases and the J segment 0 bases; nucleotides outside the gene matches: 14. This CDR3 comprises 20 residues. Germline loops: CDR1 SQVTM, CDR2 ANQGSEA. CDR3 bases: TGCAGCGTTGAAGATATCGTGCTAGCGGGAGGCCTCGGGAGCACAGATACGCAGTATTTT. It encodes CSVEDIVLAGGLGSTDTQYF.

This clonotype is medium-sized in the sample. V usage is TRBV28 and J usage is TRBJ2-7; 7 bases match TRBD2. The V gene end was trimmed by 10 bases and the J gene end by 5 bases; junction bases not matched to a gene: 11. The CDR3 spans 13 residues. Germline lookup yields CDR1 MDHEN and CDR2 SYDVKM. CDR3 in amino acids: CAIGLGGVHEQYF. The CDR3 DNA reads TGTGCCATCGGACTAGGTGGTGTCCACGAGCAGTACTTC.

In its sample, this clonotype ranks as medium-sized. This chain connects TRBV11-2 to TRBJ2-3, with D maybe TRBD2 (5 bases). The CDR3 spans 15 residues. Trimming took 2 bases from V and 4 from J, leaving 13 bases between them. Germline V gives CDR1 SGHAT, CDR2 FQNNGV. The CDR3 is CASSLSEGRADTQYF. For the CDR3, the DNA is TGTGCCAGCAGCTTATCCGAGGGCCGGGCAGATACGCAGTATTTT.

This clonotype was seen a handful of times. The chain links TRBV28 to TRBJ2-1; no definite D call. The CDR3 is 14 amino acids. Germline V gene lookup returns CDR1 MDHEN and CDR2 SYDVKM. Trimming stripped 4 bases from V and 4 bases from J, with 11 bases between. DNA for the CDR3: TGTGCCAGCAGTTCCTATTTGGGGTACAATGAGCAGTTCTTC. Translation gives CASSSYLGYNEQFF.

In its sample, this clonotype is medium-sized. The junction shows a germline mismatch at one end, possibly a read error. The J gene is TRBJ2-1, the V gene TRBV28, with a weak D call TRBD1 (5 bases). CDR1 and CDR2 from the germline V gene are MDHEN and SYDVKM. The length of the CDR3 is 13 residues. CDR3 amino acids: CASSFDSDMRQLF. The CDR3, as DNA: TGTGCCAGCAGCTTCGACAGTGACATGAGGCAGCTCTTC.

This clonotype was seen a handful of times. The genes are TRBV20-1 and TRBJ2-1, with 11 bases fitting TRBD2. The germline V gene encodes CDR1 DFQATT and CDR2 SNEGSKA (reference sequence). This CDR3 spans 16 amino acids. After removal of 3 bases from V and 6 bases from J, the junction contained 10 bases not matched to a gene. CDR3 nucleotides: TGCAGTGCTAGGGGGCCTAGCGGGAGGACCCCCAATGAGCAGTTCTTC. It encodes CSARGPSGRTPNEQFF.

This clonotype is medium-sized within its sample. The J gene is TRBJ2-3, the V gene TRBV14; tentatively, D is TRBD2 (6 bases). The CDR3 covers 15 residues. Trimming stripped 1 base from V and 3 bases from J, with 11 bases between. Germline V gene lookup returns CDR1 SGHDN and CDR2 FVKESK. CDR3 coding DNA: TGTGCCAGCAGCCAAGCTTCGGGAGCAACAGATACGCAGTATTTT. Protein product: CASSQASGATDTQYF.

This clonotype is judged medium-sized. The V call is TRBV27, the J call TRBJ2-1; D gene unclear. The CDR3 spans 13 residues. V lost 5 bases and J 10 bases, leaving 15 bases between the germline ends. Germline CDR1 reads MNHEY; CDR2 reads SMNVEV (reference sequence). CDR3 sequence (DNA): TGTGCCAGCAGTCCCACGACTGCCGCGGAGCAGTTCTTC. This encodes CASSPTTAAEQFF.

By share, this clonotype ranks as medium-sized. The CDR3 protein is CASSLSMATDTQYF. The CDR3 nucleotides are TGTGCCAGCAGTTTATCGATGGCCACAGATACGCAGTATTTT. The V call is TRBV27, the J call TRBJ2-3; the D is unclear. The germline V and J ends were trimmed by 0 bases and 2 bases, with 6 bases remaining between them. The CDR3 has 14 amino acids. Germline V CDR1 and CDR2: MNHEY, SMNVEV (reference sequence).

This clonotype is deemed large. The chain combines TRBV28 with TRBJ2-7; TRBD2 matches at 9 bases. This CDR3 has 15 amino acids. V dropped 6 bases and J dropped 0; count of bases not matched to a gene: 6. Per germline, CDR1 MDHEN and CDR2 SYDVKM. The CDR3 is CASRPSGASSYEQYF. The CDR3 region has the DNA TGTGCCAGCAGGCCTAGCGGGGCGAGCTCCTACGAGCAGTACTTC.

This clonotype is medium-sized. This chain joins TRBV30 and TRBJ2-1; 7 bases fit TRBD2. The CDR3 runs 15 residues. Per the germline V gene, CDR1 is GTSNPN and CDR2 is SVGIG (reference sequence). Germline trimming cut 0 bases from V and 3 bases from J; bases unmatched to any gene: 5. CDR3 sequence reads: CAWSVSLADYNEQFF. The CDR3 nucleotides are TGTGCCTGGAGTGTAAGCCTAGCGGACTACAATGAGCAGTTCTTC.

This clonotype is large (0.1 to 1%) in the sample. The chain combines TRBV28 with TRBJ1-1; D is uncertain. V was pared by 4 bases and J by 4 bases, with 7 bases between. Germline V gene data show CDR1 as MDHEN and CDR2 as SYDVKM. The length of the CDR3 is 12 residues. CDR3 in amino acids: CASSYVGTEAFF. The DNA of the CDR3 is TGTGCCAGCAGTTACGTGGGCACTGAAGCTTTCTTT.

Sample share makes this clonotype large (0.1 to 1%). This rearrangement joins TRBV27 to TRBJ1-6, with D maybe TRBD1 (5 bases). V was trimmed by 0 bases and J by 8 bases, leaving 14 bases between them. CDR1 is MNHEY and CDR2 is SMNVEV in the germline V gene (reference sequence). There are 16 residues in the CDR3. The CDR3 loop reads CASSLSFGRGDSPLHF. CDR3 nucleotides: TGTGCCAGCAGTTTATCGTTCGGGCGAGGGGATTCACCCCTCCACTTT.

This clonotype rates as medium-sized. The rearrangement links TRBV28 to TRBJ2-1; D is uncertain. From germline, CDR1 is MDHEN and CDR2 SYDVKM. The CDR3 has 18 residues. With 4 bases removed from V and 0 bases from J, the gap between germline ends came to 19 bases. CDR3 in amino acids: CASSSLWESQLSYNEQFF. The CDR3 bases are TGTGCCAGCAGTTCCCTATGGGAAAGCCAACTCTCCTACAATGAGCAGTTCTTC.

This clonotype is judged medium-sized. This chain connects TRBV19 to TRBJ2-3; perhaps TRBD2 as D (6 bases). Between the trimmed V and J ends, which lost 2 bases and 6 bases, there was a span of 12 bases. CDR3 size: 14 residues. Germline CDR1 is LNHDA and CDR2 is SQIVND (reference sequence). CDR3 in amino acids: CASSISGSPDTQYF. CDR3 nucleotides: TGTGCCAGTAGTATAAGCGGGTCGCCGGATACGCAGTATTTT.